These 18 T cell receptor beta chains came from one sample sequenced in a study of type 1 regulatory T cells. The antigens of these receptors remain unknown. TCRdb fed the reads into MiXCR, producing one record per CDR3 protein. The table has about 65,000 distinct CDR3 sequences, nearly 50% seen once. Material for sequencing was cultured non-Tr1 T cells, either the whole culture or a sorted T cell fraction (not recorded which). The receptors shown here come from a human donor in good health.

The count of this clonotype is one. The chain has TRBV20-1 and TRBJ2-7; possibly TRBD1 or TRBD2 for D (6 bases each). Deletions cut 4 bases from V and 2 bases from J, with 15 bases between. Germline CDR1 DFQATT, CDR2 SNEGSKA (reference sequence). This CDR3 has 14 residues. Written as DNA, the CDR3 is TGCAGTGCTATTACCGGGGGCCCTCCCTACGAGCAGTACTTC. Protein product: CSAITGGPPYEQYF.

The chain joins TRBV19 to TRBJ1-5; no clear D gene. CDR3 size: 16 residues. CDR1 LNHDA and CDR2 SQIVND come from the germline V gene (reference sequence). The V gene lost 6 bases and the J gene lost 2 bases, with 17 bases spanning the gap. The CDR3 reads CASSPGSLVGNQPQHF. CDR3 nucleotide sequence: TGTGCCAGTAGCCCTGGGTCTCTGGTGGGCAATCAGCCCCAGCATTTT.

The gene calls are TRBV11-2 and TRBJ2-2; 8 positions agree with TRBD2. CDR1 SGHAT and CDR2 FQNNGV come from the germline V gene. V shed 4 bases and J 7 bases; nucleotides not matched to a gene: 5. This CDR3 comprises 14 residues. CDR3 nucleotide sequence: TGTGCCAGCAGCTCTCGGGGGGGCGGCGGGGAGCTGTTTTTT. Amino acid sequence: CASSSRGGGGELFF.

The V gene is TRBV5-5, the J gene TRBJ1-2; D is perhaps TRBD1 (6 bases). Trimming cost V 0 bases and J 3 bases, with 12 bases left between them. Germline V CDR1 and CDR2: SGHKS, YYEKEE (reference sequence). The CDR3 loop spans 15 amino acids. The CDR3 here is CASSLGPGVDYGYTF. The CDR3, as DNA: TGTGCCAGCAGCTTGGGGCCAGGGGTGGACTATGGCTACACCTTC.

This clonotype was counted a few times. With a much larger clone just one base away, this may be a read error. The gene calls are TRBV7-9 and TRBJ1-1, with D hard to call. Germline loops: CDR1 SEHNR, CDR2 FQNEAQ (reference sequence). V lost 1 base and J 0 bases, leaving 6 bases between the germline ends. CDR3 size: 14 residues. CDR3 sequence (DNA): TGTGCCAGCAGCTTAGGGCAGATGAACACTGAAGCTTTCTTT. This translates into CASSLGQMNTEAFF.

The V and J genes are TRBV13 and TRBJ2-1; D is possibly TRBD2 (5 bases). This CDR3 comprises 15 residues. V was shortened by 5 bases and J by 5 bases, with 16 bases between the two germline ends. Germline V CDR1 and CDR2: PRHDT, FYEKMQ (reference sequence). CDR3 coding DNA: TGTGCCAGCAGCCCTCAGCGGAAAAACAACAATGAGCAGTTCTTC. This codes for CASSPQRKNNNEQFF.

The chain has TRBV5-4 and TRBJ2-7, with D possibly matching TRBD2 (6 bases). V lost 2 bases, J lost 0 bases, and 12 bases lay in between. CDR1 and CDR2 from the germline V gene are SGHNT and YYREEE (reference sequence). This CDR3 has 15 residues. CDR3 residues: CASSFGIADSYEQYF. CDR3 nucleotides: TGTGCCAGCAGCTTTGGAATAGCGGACTCCTACGAGCAGTACTTC. Full variable domain (missing parts from reference TRBV5-4 and TRBJ2-7): ETGVTQSPTHLIKTRGQQVTLRCSSQSGHNTVSWYQQALGQGPQFIFQYYREEENGRGNFPPRFSGLQFPNYSSELNVNALELDDSALYLCASSFGIADSYEQYFGPGTRLTVT.

This clonotype showed up just a few times. The chain carries TRBV2 and TRBJ1-1, with TRBD1 matching over 7 bases. With 2 bases clipped from V and 6 bases from J, the junction kept 12 bases outside the gene matches. Germline V gene data show CDR1 as SNHLY and CDR2 as FYNNEI. The CDR3 has 16 amino acids. CDR3 protein: CASSERSGRGSAEAFF. The CDR3 nucleotides read TGTGCCAGCAGTGAAAGGTCCGGCAGGGGGTCGGCTGAAGCTTTCTTT. The full variable domain, with the rest looked up from reference TRBV2 and TRBJ1-1, is EPEVTQTPSHQVTQMGQEVILRCVPISNHLYFYWYRQILGQKVEFLVSFYNNEISEKSEIFDDQFSVERPDGSNFTLKIRSTKLEDSAMYFCASSERSGRGSAEAFFGQGTRLTVV.

J is TRBJ2-7 and V is TRBV20-1; D unclear. The germline CDR1 and CDR2 sequences are DFQATT and SNEGSKA (reference sequence). V dropped 4 bases and J dropped 4 bases, with 8 bases sitting between them. This CDR3 contains 11 residues. The CDR3 protein is CSATIEYEQYF. The DNA of the CDR3 is TGCAGTGCTACGATAGAGTACGAGCAGTACTTC.

The chain joins TRBV4-3 to TRBJ2-5, with D hard to call. CDR3 length: 14 residues. CDR1 LGHNA and CDR2 YSLEER come from the germline V gene. V was pared by 0 bases and J by 1 base, with 6 bases between. As DNA, the CDR3 is TGCGCCAGCAGCCAAGACGTTCTCCAAGAGACCCAGTACTTC. This encodes CASSQDVLQETQYF.

This clonotype appeared once. The CDR3 DNA reads as TGCAGCGTTGTCTTCGGCAGGGTCACTGAAGCTTTCTTT. Amino acids: CSVVFGRVTEAFF. This sequence joins TRBV29-1 and TRBJ1-1, with D perhaps TRBD1 (5 bases). The CDR3 is made up of 13 amino acids. Germline CDR1 SQVTM, CDR2 ANQGSEA. With 4 bases removed from V and 4 bases from J, the gap between germline ends came to 13 bases.

This chain joins TRBV5-4 and TRBJ2-6; 9 nucleotides align to TRBD1. Germline trimming cut 0 bases from V and 4 bases from J; bases unmatched to any gene: 8. CDR1 is SGHNT, CDR2 YYREEE, per germline (reference sequence). The length of the CDR3 is 18 residues. In DNA, the CDR3 is TGTGCCAGCAGCTTGGCCGGGACAGGGTTGGTCGGGGCCAACGTCCTGACTTTC. Protein sequence: CASSLAGTGLVGANVLTF.

This clonotype was seen only a few times. This rearrangement joins TRBV3-1 to TRBJ2-1; TRBD2 agrees at 8 bases. Trimming at V came to 5 bases and at J to 4 bases, leaving 7 bases not matched to a gene. The CDR3 has 15 residues. Germline CDR1 and CDR2: LGHDT and YNNKEL (reference sequence). CDR3 loop: CASSSGGAYYNEQFF. CDR3 bases: TGTGCCAGCAGCTCCGGGGGGGCCTATTACAATGAGCAGTTCTTC.

This clonotype showed up just a few times. The gene calls are TRBV4-1 and TRBJ1-2; 8 bases match TRBD1. CDR1 is MGHRA and CDR2 is YSYEKL in the germline V gene. The CDR3 consists of 13 residues. V shed 3 bases and J 4 bases; nucleotides not matched to a gene: 1. Written as DNA, the CDR3 is TGCGCCAGCAGCCACGGACAGGGCTATGGCTACACCTTC. Translating it yields CASSHGQGYGYTF.

This clonotype was counted between two and nine times. The V and J genes are TRBV5-1 and TRBJ2-1, with TRBD1 matching 10 bases. V dropped 3 bases and J dropped 7; count of bases not matched to a gene: 7. Germline CDR1 is SGHRS and CDR2 is YFSETQ. The CDR3 spans 15 residues. The CDR3 nucleotides are TGCGCCAGCAGCTCACTGGGGACAGGGGTGAATGAGCAGTTCTTC. It is translated as CASSSLGTGVNEQFF.

This clonotype was found once. The chain links TRBV4-1 to TRBJ2-1; 15 nucleotides agree with TRBD2. The CDR3 totals 20 residues. From germline, CDR1 is MGHRA and CDR2 YSYEKL. V was pared by 3 bases and J by 0 bases, with 9 bases of the junction left unmatched. The CDR3 sequence is CASSHTRGLAGGSSYNEQFF. The CDR3 DNA is TGCGCCAGCAGCCACACTAGGGGACTAGCGGGGGGAAGCTCCTACAATGAGCAGTTCTTC.

This sequence joins TRBV7-2 and TRBJ1-1; D gene ambiguous. This CDR3 region has 15 residues. Trimming cost V 2 bases and J 0 bases, with 10 bases left between them. Germline V gene lookup returns CDR1 SGHTA and CDR2 FQGNSA. CDR3 sequence (DNA): TGTGCCAGCAGCTTAACTCAGAGACTGAACACTGAAGCTTTCTTT. Translated: CASSLTQRLNTEAFF. The entire variable domain, with the rest obtained from reference TRBV7-2 and TRBJ1-1, is as follows: GAGVSQSPSNKVTEKGKDVELRCDPISGHTALYWYRQSLGQGLEFLIYFQGNSAPDKSGLPSDRFSAERTGGSVSTLTIQRTQQEDSAVYLCASSLTQRLNTEAFFGQGTRLTVV.

CDR3 nucleotide sequence: TGTGCCAGCAGTGAGGTGGCTAGCGGGGGGTATCGGACAGATACGCAGTATTTT. Protein: CASSEVASGGYRTDTQYF. The chain carries TRBV25-1 and TRBJ2-3; 11 bases match TRBD2. V gave up 3 bases and J gave up 3 bases; unmatched junction bases: 11. CDR3 length: 18 residues. CDR1 and CDR2 (germline): MGHDK, SYGVNS.